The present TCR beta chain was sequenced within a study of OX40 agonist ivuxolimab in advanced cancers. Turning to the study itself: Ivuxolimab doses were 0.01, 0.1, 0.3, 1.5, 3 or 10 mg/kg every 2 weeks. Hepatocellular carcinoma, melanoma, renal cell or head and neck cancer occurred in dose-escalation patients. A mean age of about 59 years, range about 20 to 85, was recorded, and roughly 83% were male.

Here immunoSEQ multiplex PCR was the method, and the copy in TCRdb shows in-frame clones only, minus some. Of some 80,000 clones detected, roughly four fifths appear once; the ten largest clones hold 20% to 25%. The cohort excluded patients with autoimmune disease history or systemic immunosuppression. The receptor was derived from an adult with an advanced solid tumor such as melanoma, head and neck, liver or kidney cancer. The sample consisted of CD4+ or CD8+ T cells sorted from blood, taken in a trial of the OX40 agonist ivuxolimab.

CDR3 DNA sequence: TGTGCCAGCAGCTTAGACGGGGACTATGGCTACACCTTC. Residues: CASSLDGDYGYTF. This chain links TRBV7-2 with TRBJ1-2; D unresolved. This CDR3 has 13 amino acids. V dropped 1 base and J dropped 3 bases, with 6 bases sitting between them. Germline assignment: CDR1 SGHTA and CDR2 FQGNSA.